The clone carrying this TCR beta chain was seen a handful of times. Its antigen is as yet unknown. The data derive from a study of a mutant IDH1 vaccine in newly diagnosed glioma. At the level of the study: Patients, over weeks 1, 3, 5, 7, 11, 15, 19 and 23, received a total of eight vaccinations. Study findings and constraints: Of the patients, roughly 93% had vaccine-induced immune responses.

Produced via immunoSEQ multiplex PCR; TCRdb's table is partial and in-frame only. The sample includes 56,000 or so clones, around 80% seen only once; the top ten take around 1.8%. Time point of the sample: week 5, during vaccination. With topical imiquimod, each dose of the vaccine consisted of 300 ug of mutant IDH1 20-mer peptide. Donors harbored newly found WHO grade 3 or 4 IDH1-mutant, ATRX-lost astrocytomas. With 2 bases removed from V and 7 bases from J, the gap between germline ends came to 10 bases. The germline V gene encodes CDR1 SGHDT and CDR2 YYEEEE. This CDR3 is built from 13 residues. The input for sequencing was PBMCs, taken from a glioma patient whose treatment included an IDH1 peptide vaccine. The TCR originated in a woman aged 40 to 50 with glioma. The J gene is TRBJ1-5, the V gene TRBV5-6; TRBD1 might be the D (6 bases). Here the CDR3 DNA reads TGTGCCAGCAGCTTTCTACAGGGCCAGCCCCAGCATTTT. Its translation is CASSFLQGQPQHF.